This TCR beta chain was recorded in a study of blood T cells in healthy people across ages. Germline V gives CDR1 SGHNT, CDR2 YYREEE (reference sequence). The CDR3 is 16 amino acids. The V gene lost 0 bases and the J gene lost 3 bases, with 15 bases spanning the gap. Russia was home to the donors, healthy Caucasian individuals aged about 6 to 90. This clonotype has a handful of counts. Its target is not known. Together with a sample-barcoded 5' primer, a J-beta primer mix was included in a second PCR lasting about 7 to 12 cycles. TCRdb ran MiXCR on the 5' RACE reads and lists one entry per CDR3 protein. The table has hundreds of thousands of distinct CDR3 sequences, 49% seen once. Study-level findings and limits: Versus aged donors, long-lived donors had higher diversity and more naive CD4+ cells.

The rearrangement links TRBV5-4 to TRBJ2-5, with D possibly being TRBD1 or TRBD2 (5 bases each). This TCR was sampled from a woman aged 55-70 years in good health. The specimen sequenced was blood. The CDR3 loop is CASSLAISGTEETQYF. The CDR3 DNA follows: TGTGCCAGCAGCTTGGCCATATCGGGGACGGAAGAGACCCAGTACTTC.